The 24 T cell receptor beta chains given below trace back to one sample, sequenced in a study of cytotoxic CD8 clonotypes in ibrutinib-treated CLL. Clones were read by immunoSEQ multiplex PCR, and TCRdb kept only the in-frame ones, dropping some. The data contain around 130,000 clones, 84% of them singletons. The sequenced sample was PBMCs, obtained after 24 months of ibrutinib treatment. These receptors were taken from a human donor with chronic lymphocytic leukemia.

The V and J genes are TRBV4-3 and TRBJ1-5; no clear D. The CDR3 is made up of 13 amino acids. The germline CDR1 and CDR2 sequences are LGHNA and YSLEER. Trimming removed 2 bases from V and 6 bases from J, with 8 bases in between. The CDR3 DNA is TGCGCCAGCAGCCAAAAGTCCGGTCAGCCCCAGCATTTT. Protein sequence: CASSQKSGQPQHF.

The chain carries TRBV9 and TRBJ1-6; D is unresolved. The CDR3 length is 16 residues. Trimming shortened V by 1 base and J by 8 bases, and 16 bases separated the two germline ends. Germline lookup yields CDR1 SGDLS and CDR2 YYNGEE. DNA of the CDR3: TGTGCCAGCAGCGTAAGTACGGGGAGTTCGGATTCACCCCTCCACTTT. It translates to CASSVSTGSSDSPLHF.

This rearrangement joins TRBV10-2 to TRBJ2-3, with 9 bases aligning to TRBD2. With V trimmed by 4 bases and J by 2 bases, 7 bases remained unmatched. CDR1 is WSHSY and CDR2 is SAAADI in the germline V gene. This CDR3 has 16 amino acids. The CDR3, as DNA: TGCGCCAGCAGTGTGATAGCGGGAGCTTTCACAGATACGCAGTATTTT. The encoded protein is CASSVIAGAFTDTQYF.

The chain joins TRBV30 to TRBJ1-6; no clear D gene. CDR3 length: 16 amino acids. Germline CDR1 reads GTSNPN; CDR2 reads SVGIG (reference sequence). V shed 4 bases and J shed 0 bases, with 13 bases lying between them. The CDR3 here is CAWTIDLSSYNSPLHF. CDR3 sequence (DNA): TGTGCCTGGACCATCGACCTCAGCTCCTATAATTCACCCCTCCACTTT.

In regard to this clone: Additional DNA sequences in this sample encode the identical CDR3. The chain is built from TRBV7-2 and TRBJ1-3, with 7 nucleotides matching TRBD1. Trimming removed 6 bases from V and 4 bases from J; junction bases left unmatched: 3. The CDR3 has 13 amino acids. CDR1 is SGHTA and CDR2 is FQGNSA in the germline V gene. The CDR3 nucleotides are TGTGCCAGCAGTTCGGACAGGGGAAACACCATATATTTT. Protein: CASSSDRGNTIYF.

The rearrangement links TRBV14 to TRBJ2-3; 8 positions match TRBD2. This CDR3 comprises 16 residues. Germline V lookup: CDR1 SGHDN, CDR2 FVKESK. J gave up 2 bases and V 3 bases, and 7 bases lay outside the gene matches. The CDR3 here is CASSQTRGAFTDTQYF. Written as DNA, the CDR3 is TGTGCCAGCAGCCAGACGCGGGGGGCTTTCACAGATACGCAGTATTTT. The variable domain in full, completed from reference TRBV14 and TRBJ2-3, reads EAGVTQFPSHSVIEKGQTVTLRCDPISGHDNLYWYRRVMGKEIKFLLHFVKESKQDESGMPNNRFLAERTGGTYSTLKVQPAELEDSGVYFCASSQTRGAFTDTQYFGPGTRLTVL.

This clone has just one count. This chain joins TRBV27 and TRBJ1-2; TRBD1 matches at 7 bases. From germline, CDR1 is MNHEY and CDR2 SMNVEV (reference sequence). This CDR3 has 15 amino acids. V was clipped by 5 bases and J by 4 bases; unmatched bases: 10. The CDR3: CASSPPGQASYGYTF. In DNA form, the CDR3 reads TGTGCCAGCAGTCCCCCTGGACAGGCCTCCTATGGCTACACCTTC.

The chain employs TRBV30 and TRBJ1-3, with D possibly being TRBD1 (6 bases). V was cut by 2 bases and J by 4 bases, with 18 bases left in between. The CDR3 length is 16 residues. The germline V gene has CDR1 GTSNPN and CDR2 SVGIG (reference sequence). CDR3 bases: TGTGCCTGGAGTAGTCGGGGGGCGAGGAAAGGAAACACCATATATTTT. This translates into CAWSSRGARKGNTIYF.

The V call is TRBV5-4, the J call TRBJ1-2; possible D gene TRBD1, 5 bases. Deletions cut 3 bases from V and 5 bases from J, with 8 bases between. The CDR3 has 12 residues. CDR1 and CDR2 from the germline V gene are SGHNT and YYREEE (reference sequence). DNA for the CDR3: TGTGCCAGCAGCTCGACAGCGTATGGCTACACCTTC. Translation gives CASSSTAYGYTF.

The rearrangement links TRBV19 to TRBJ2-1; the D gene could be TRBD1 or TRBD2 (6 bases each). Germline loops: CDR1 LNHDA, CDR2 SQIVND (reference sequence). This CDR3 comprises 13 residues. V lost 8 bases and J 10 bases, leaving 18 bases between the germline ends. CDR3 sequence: CASGGAGGPEQFF. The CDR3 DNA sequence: TGTGCCAGTGGCGGGGCCGGGGGCCCGGAGCAGTTCTTC.

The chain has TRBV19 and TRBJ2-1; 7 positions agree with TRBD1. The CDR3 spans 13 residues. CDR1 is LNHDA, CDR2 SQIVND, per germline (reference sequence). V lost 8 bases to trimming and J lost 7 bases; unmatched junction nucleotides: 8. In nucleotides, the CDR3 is TGTGCCAGTTCGGGGACAGCCCGTAATGAGCAGTTCTTC. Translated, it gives CASSGTARNEQFF.

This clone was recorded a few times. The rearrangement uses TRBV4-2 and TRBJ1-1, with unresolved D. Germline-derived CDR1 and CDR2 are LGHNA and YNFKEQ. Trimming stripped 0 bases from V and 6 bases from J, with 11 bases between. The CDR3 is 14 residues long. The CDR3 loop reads CASSQDFGEAEAFF. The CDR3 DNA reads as TGTGCCAGCAGCCAAGATTTCGGGGAGGCTGAAGCTTTCTTT.

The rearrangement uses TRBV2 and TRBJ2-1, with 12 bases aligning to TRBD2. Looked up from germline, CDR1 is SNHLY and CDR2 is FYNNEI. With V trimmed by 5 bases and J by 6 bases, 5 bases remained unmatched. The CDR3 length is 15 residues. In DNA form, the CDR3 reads TGTGCCAGCAGTTCACTAGCGGGGGGTGGCAATGAGCAGTTCTTC. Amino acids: CASSSLAGGGNEQFF.

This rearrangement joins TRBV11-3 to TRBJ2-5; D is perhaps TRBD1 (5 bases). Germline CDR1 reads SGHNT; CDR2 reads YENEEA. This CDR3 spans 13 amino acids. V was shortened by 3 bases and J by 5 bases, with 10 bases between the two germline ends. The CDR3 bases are TGTGCCAGCAGCTTGCGTCAGGGCGAGACCCAGTACTTC. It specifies CASSLRQGETQYF.

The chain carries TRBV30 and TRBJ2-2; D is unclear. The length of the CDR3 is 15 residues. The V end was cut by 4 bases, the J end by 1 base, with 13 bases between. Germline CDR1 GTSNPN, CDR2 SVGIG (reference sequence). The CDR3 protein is CAWTPQDGNTGELFF. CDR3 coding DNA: TGTGCCTGGACTCCCCAGGACGGGAACACCGGGGAGCTGTTTTTT.

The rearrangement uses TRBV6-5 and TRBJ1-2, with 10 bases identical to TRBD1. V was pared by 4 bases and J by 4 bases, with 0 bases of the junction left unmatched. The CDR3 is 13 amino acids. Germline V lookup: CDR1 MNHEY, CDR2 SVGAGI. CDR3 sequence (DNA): TGTGCCAGCAGTTGGGACAGGGGCTATGGCTACACCTTC. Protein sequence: CASSWDRGYGYTF.

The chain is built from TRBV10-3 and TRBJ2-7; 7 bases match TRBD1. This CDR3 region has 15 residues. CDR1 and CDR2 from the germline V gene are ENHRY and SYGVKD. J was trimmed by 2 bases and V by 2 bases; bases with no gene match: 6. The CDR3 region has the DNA TGTGCCATCAGTGAGGGGCTGGGACAGACCTACGAGCAGTACTTC. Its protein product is CAISEGLGQTYEQYF.

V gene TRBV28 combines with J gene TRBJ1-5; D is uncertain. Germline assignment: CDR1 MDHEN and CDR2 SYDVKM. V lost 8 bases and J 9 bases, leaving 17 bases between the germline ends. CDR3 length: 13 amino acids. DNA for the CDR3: TGTGCCAGCGGTACCTCTCTCGGTCTGCCCCAGCATTTT. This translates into CASGTSLGLPQHF. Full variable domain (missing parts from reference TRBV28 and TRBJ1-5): DVKVTQSSRYLVKRTGEKVFLECVQDMDHENMFWYRQDPGLGLRLIYFSYDVKMKEKGDIPEGYSVSREKKERFSLILESASTNQTSMYLCASGTSLGLPQHFGDGTRLSIL.

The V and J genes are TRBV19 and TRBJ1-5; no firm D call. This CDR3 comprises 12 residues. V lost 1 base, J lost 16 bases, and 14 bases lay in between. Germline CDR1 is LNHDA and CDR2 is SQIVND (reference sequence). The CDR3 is CASSIVPNMIHF. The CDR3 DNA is TGTGCCAGTAGTATAGTGCCCAACATGATCCATTTT.

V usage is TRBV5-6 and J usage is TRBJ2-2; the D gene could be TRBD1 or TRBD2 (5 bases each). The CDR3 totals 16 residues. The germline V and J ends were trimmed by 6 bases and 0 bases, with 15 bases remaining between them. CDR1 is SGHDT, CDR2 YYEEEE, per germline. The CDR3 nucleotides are TGTGCCAGCACCCAGTGGGGGACCGCGAACACCGGGGAGCTGTTTTTT. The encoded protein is CASTQWGTANTGELFF.

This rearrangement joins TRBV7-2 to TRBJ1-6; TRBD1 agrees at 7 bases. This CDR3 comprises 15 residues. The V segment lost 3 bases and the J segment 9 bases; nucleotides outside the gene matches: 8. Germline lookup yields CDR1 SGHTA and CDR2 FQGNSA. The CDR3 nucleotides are TGTGCCAGCAGCTTTCCGACAGGGACGGGTTCACCCCTCCACTTT. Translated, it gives CASSFPTGTGSPLHF.

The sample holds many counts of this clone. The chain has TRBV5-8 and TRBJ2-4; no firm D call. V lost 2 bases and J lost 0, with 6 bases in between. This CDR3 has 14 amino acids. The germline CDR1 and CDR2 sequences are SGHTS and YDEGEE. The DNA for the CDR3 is TGTGCCAGCAGCTTCGACCAAGCCAAAAACATTCAGTACTTC. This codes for CASSFDQAKNIQYF.

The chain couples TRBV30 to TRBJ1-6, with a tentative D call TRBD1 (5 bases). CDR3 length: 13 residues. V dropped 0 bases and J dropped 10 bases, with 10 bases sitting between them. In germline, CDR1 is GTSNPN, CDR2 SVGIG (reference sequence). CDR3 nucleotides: TGTGCCTGGAGTGTCGGGGGGAGGTCACCCCTCCACTTT. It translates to CAWSVGGRSPLHF.

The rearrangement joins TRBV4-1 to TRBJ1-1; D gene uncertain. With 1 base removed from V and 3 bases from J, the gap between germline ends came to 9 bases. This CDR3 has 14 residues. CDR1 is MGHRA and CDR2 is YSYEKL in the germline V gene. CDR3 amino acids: CASSQVVRDTEAFF. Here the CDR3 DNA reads TGCGCCAGCAGCCAAGTGGTCCGGGACACTGAAGCTTTCTTT.